The 26 T cell receptor beta chains below come from one sample, sequenced in a study of T cell responses to AZD1222 COVID-19 vaccine. Repertoires were generated with immunoSEQ multiplex PCR, while TCRdb's copy carries only in-frame clones and drops some. The table lists approximately 110,000 clones, around 84% of them singletons. The sequenced sample was peripheral blood, obtained on day 0 of AZD1222 vaccination. All receptors derive from an adult in good health.

The chain carries TRBV18 and TRBJ2-7, with D hard to call. The V gene lost 0 bases and the J gene lost 3 bases, with 12 bases spanning the gap. The length of the CDR3 is 15 residues. Germline V gene lookup returns CDR1 KGHSH and CDR2 LQKENI. The CDR3: CASSPPNLRSYEQYF. The CDR3 region has the DNA TGTGCCAGCTCACCACCGAACCTCAGGAGCTACGAGCAGTACTTC.

The genes are TRBV7-2 and TRBJ2-3; no firm D call. This CDR3 spans 13 amino acids. Germline V CDR1 and CDR2: SGHTA, FQGNSA. V shed 1 base and J shed 4 bases, with 6 bases lying between them. CDR3 nucleotide sequence: TGTGCCAGCAGCTTAGAGCGTGCAGATACGCAGTATTTT. Translated, it gives CASSLERADTQYF.

J is TRBJ1-4 and V is TRBV2; TRBD1 might be the D (6 bases). The CDR3 length is 16 residues. Trimming left V 7 bases short and J 0 bases short, with 15 bases between. Germline values: CDR1 SNHLY, CDR2 FYNNEI. CDR3 loop: CASTGRGGATNEKLFF. CDR3 sequence (DNA): TGTGCCAGCACCGGCAGGGGAGGAGCAACTAATGAAAAACTGTTTTTT.

This chain links TRBV29-1 with TRBJ1-4; D ambiguous. Trimming cost V 5 bases and J 6 bases, with 4 bases left between them. The CDR3 contains 10 residues. The V gene's germline CDR1 is SQVTM and CDR2 ANQGSEA. CDR3 region: CSVRDEKLFF. In nucleotides, the CDR3 is TGCAGCGTTCGGGATGAAAAACTGTTTTTT. The full variable domain, rest sourced from reference TRBV29-1 and TRBJ1-4, is SAVISQKPSRDICQRGTSLTIQCQVDSQVTMMFWYRQQPGQSLTLIATANQGSEATYESGFVIDKFPISRPNLTFSTLTVSNMSPEDSSIYLCSVRDEKLFFGSGTQLSVL.

The rearrangement joins TRBV6-2 or TRBV6-3 to TRBJ2-7; D might be TRBD2 (5 bases). CDR3 length equals 14 residues. Trimming removed 4 bases at V and 7 bases at J, with 17 bases between. Germline assignment: CDR1 MNHEY and CDR2 SVGEGT. The CDR3 here is CASSWARVRGEQYF. CDR3 in DNA: TGTGCCAGCAGTTGGGCGAGAGTAAGAGGGGAGCAGTACTTC.

The V call is TRBV3-1 (or the pseudogene TRBV3-2), the J call TRBJ1-5; D is uncertain. The CDR3 extends over 13 amino acids. From germline, CDR1 is LGHDT and CDR2 YNNKEL (reference sequence). The V and J ends lost 8 bases and 0 bases respectively, with 8 bases between them. The CDR3 DNA reads TGTGCCAGCTCGGTATATAGCAATCAGCCCCAGCATTTT. The encoded protein is CASSVYSNQPQHF.

The chain has TRBV23-1 and TRBJ2-7; 9 nucleotides match TRBD2. TRBV23-1 is an ORF; its function is uncertain. The V and J ends lost 7 bases and 2 bases, in that order; junction bases with no gene match: 6. The CDR3 loop spans 14 amino acids. The CDR3 region is CASKALAGTYEQYF. The CDR3 nucleotides are TGCGCCAGCAAGGCACTAGCGGGCACCTACGAGCAGTACTTC.

As for this clone: Other DNA sequences in the same sample also yield this CDR3. The gene calls are TRBV7-9 and TRBJ1-1, with 7 bases identical to TRBD1. With 1 base clipped from V and 2 bases from J, the junction kept 1 base outside the gene matches. The CDR3 is made up of 14 amino acids. Germline V gene data show CDR1 as SEHNR and CDR2 as FQNEAQ (reference sequence). This CDR3 reads CASSLGTGNTEAFF. The DNA for the CDR3 is TGTGCCAGCAGCTTAGGGACAGGTAACACTGAAGCTTTCTTT.

This clone came up once. The CDR3 region is CASSPRGGDWWSPLHF. CDR3 DNA: TGTGCCAGCAGCCCCAGGGGGGGGGATTGGTGGTCACCCCTCCACTTT. The chain joins TRBV21-1 to TRBJ1-6. TRBV21-1 is noted as a pseudogene. This CDR3 is 16 amino acids long.

The rearrangement links TRBV10-3 to TRBJ1-2; D is possibly TRBD1 (6 bases). Germline lookup yields CDR1 ENHRY and CDR2 SYGVKD. CDR3 size: 14 residues. Trimming removed 5 bases from V and 4 bases from J, with 14 bases in between. The CDR3 region has the DNA TGTGCCATCAGTACAGGACAGATCGCCTATGGCTACACCTTC. Translated, it gives CAISTGQIAYGYTF.

The chain is built from TRBV5-1 and TRBJ2-3; D might be TRBD1 (6 bases). The CDR3 totals 15 residues. V was trimmed by 3 bases and J by 3 bases, leaving 14 bases between them. In germline, CDR1 is SGHRS, CDR2 YFSETQ. The CDR3, as DNA: TGCGCCAGCAGCTCTCCCGGACAGAGGACAGATACGCAGTATTTT. Translated, it gives CASSSPGQRTDTQYF.

This rearrangement joins TRBV27 to TRBJ2-7; D not certain. V lost 3 bases to trimming and J lost 1 base, with 7 bases between them. The CDR3 contains 13 residues. Germline V lookup: CDR1 MNHEY, CDR2 SMNVEV (reference sequence). The CDR3 sequence: CASSLGKSYEQYF. CDR3 sequence (DNA): TGTGCCAGCAGTTTGGGGAAATCCTACGAGCAGTACTTC.

This chain links TRBV5-1 with TRBJ2-2, with D possibly matching TRBD1 (6 bases). Germline assignment: CDR1 SGHRS and CDR2 YFSETQ. This CDR3 is 13 amino acids long. The germline V and J ends were trimmed by 3 bases and 6 bases, with 9 bases remaining between them. CDR3 residues: CASSSHRAGELFF. The DNA for the CDR3 is TGCGCCAGCAGCTCCCACAGGGCCGGGGAGCTGTTTTTT.

This clone turned up a few times. The chain links TRBV19 to TRBJ2-5; the D is unclear. V lost 3 bases, J lost 2 bases, and 7 bases lay in between. The CDR3 consists of 13 residues. The germline V gene encodes CDR1 LNHDA and CDR2 SQIVND (reference sequence). The chain's CDR3 is CASSISLQETQYF. DNA for the CDR3: TGTGCCAGTAGTATCTCTTTGCAAGAGACCCAGTACTTC.

The CDR3: CASSFRGSQPQHF. CDR3 DNA: TGTGCCAGCAGTTTCCGGGGGAGCCAGCCCCAGCATTTT. The chain couples TRBV27 to TRBJ1-5; TRBD1 is a possible D gene (5 bases). Germline CDR1 reads MNHEY; CDR2 reads SMNVEV (reference sequence). Trimming left V 3 bases short and J 7 bases short, with 10 bases between. The CDR3 covers 13 residues.

The chain joins TRBV7-2 to TRBJ2-1, with TRBD2 identical over 10 bases. After removal of 5 bases from V and 8 bases from J, the junction contained 6 bases not matched to a gene. This CDR3 contains 14 residues. Germline assignment: CDR1 SGHTA and CDR2 FQGNSA. CDR3 region: CASSTSGTGDEQFF. Written as DNA, the CDR3 is TGTGCCAGCAGCACTAGCGGGACCGGGGATGAGCAGTTCTTC.

The chain couples TRBV27 to TRBJ2-1; D is perhaps TRBD1 (6 bases). CDR3 length: 14 residues. The V and J ends lost 7 bases and 4 bases respectively, with 14 bases between them. Germline CDR1 is MNHEY and CDR2 is SMNVEV (reference sequence). The CDR3 sequence is CASMGQAFYNEQFF. Here the CDR3 DNA reads TGTGCCAGCATGGGACAAGCCTTTTACAATGAGCAGTTCTTC.

The chain links TRBV5-1 to TRBJ1-1; TRBD1 is a possible D gene (5 bases). Germline V CDR1 and CDR2: SGHRS, YFSETQ. The CDR3 runs to 15 residues. Trimming removed 4 bases at V and 1 base at J, with 14 bases between. CDR3 sequence (DNA): TGCGCCAGCAGCCCTACAGGACTTAGGAACACTGAAGCTTTCTTT. It translates to CASSPTGLRNTEAFF.

J is TRBJ1-4 and V is TRBV27; no clear D gene. This CDR3 comprises 11 residues. Trimming shortened V by 5 bases and J by 2 bases, and 0 bases separated the two germline ends. Germline V gives CDR1 MNHEY, CDR2 SMNVEV (reference sequence). CDR3 amino acids: CASSTNEKLFF. The CDR3 DNA reads TGTGCCAGCAGTACTAATGAAAAACTGTTTTTT.

The chain has TRBV4-3 and TRBJ1-6; weak D call: TRBD1 (6 bases). The length of the CDR3 is 15 residues. Per germline, CDR1 LGHNA and CDR2 YSLEER. Trimming shortened V by 0 bases and J by 9 bases, and 12 bases separated the two germline ends. For the CDR3, the DNA is TGCGCCAGCAGCCAAGATCAACAGGGTGCTTCACCCCTCCACTTT. This encodes CASSQDQQGASPLHF.

On this clone: At the DNA level, this CDR3 is encoded by other sequences in the same sample as well. The chain is built from TRBV5-1 and TRBJ2-7; perhaps D is TRBD1 or TRBD2 (5 bases each). Germline CDR1 and CDR2: SGHRS and YFSETQ. V gave up 0 bases and J gave up 4 bases, with 5 bases separating them. CDR3 length: 12 residues. In DNA form, the CDR3 reads TGCGCCAGCAGCTTGGGGGGGTACGAGCAGTACTTC. Translated: CASSLGGYEQYF.

The chain employs TRBV15 and TRBJ1-6; 7 nucleotides align to TRBD1. The CDR3 length is 15 residues. From germline, CDR1 is LNHNV and CDR2 YYDKDF (reference sequence). J lost 5 bases, V lost 1 base, and 2 bases had no gene match. CDR3 region: CATSRGGGDNSPLHF. For the CDR3, the DNA is TGTGCCACCAGCAGAGGAGGGGGCGATAATTCACCCCTCCACTTT.

This clone is labeled medium-sized. CDR3 region: CASTKAGALREQYF. CDR3 bases: TGTGCCAGCACGAAGGCGGGAGCTTTGCGCGAGCAGTACTTC. This chain joins TRBV5-4 and TRBJ2-7; 7 nucleotides line up with TRBD2. With 6 bases clipped from V and 6 bases from J, the junction kept 12 bases outside the gene matches. The CDR3 length is 14 residues. CDR1 and CDR2 (germline): SGHNT, YYREEE (reference sequence).

The chain is built from TRBV6-2 or TRBV6-3 and TRBJ2-2, with a possible D match to TRBD2 (5 bases). The CDR3 extends over 16 amino acids. V lost 2 bases, J lost 2 bases, and 12 bases lay in between. Germline assignment: CDR1 MNHEY and CDR2 SVGEGT. The CDR3 bases are TGTGCCAGCAGTTACCAACCAGCGGTTAACACCGGGGAGCTGTTTTTT. Its translation: CASSYQPAVNTGELFF.

This sequence joins TRBV7-3 and TRBJ1-2; D possibly corresponds to TRBD1 (5 bases). Trimming stripped 3 bases from V and 0 bases from J, with 11 bases between. CDR3 size: 15 residues. Germline CDR1 is SGHTA and CDR2 is FQGTGA. CDR3 amino acids: CASSFGAASNYGYTF. Written as DNA, the CDR3 is TGTGCCAGCAGCTTCGGGGCAGCCTCTAACTATGGCTACACCTTC.

This chain's CDR3 is CASSILFSPLHF. The CDR3 DNA follows: TGTGCCAGTAGTATACTATTTTCACCCCTCCACTTT. The chain uses TRBV19 and TRBJ1-6; D gene unclear. V was shortened by 2 bases and J by 9 bases, with 5 bases between the two germline ends. Germline V gives CDR1 LNHDA, CDR2 SQIVND (reference sequence). CDR3 length: 12 residues.